This entry lists 32 T cell receptor beta chains sequenced from one sample in a study of resident and recirculating memory T cells in vitiligo. Only in-frame clones appear in the TCRdb table, and some are missing; sequencing was by immunoSEQ multiplex PCR. The sample holds tens of thousands of clones; approximately 91% are singletons and the top ten take roughly 5%. Material for sequencing was blood. The receptors come from a male donor with vitiligo.

This chain uses TRBV27 with TRBJ2-1; 12 bases are shared with TRBD2. J gave up 7 bases and V 4 bases, and 5 bases lay outside the gene matches. The CDR3 is made up of 15 amino acids. Germline CDR1 and CDR2: MNHEY and SMNVEV (reference sequence). The CDR3 sequence: CASSSSGRAGNEQFF. Written as DNA, the CDR3 is TGTGCCAGCAGTTCTAGCGGGAGGGCAGGGAATGAGCAGTTCTTC.

This clone was detected a few times. The chain combines TRBV29-1 with TRBJ1-1; 8 nucleotides align to TRBD1. Germline values: CDR1 SQVTM, CDR2 ANQGSEA. The ends lost 4 bases at V and 5 bases at J; junction bases unmatched: 9. The CDR3 loop spans 14 amino acids. The CDR3 loop is CSVGQGARGTEAFF. The CDR3 nucleotides are TGCAGCGTTGGCCAGGGGGCGCGAGGGACTGAAGCTTTCTTT.

This chain links TRBV7-2 with TRBJ2-3; D is undetermined. The V and J ends lost 4 bases and 1 base respectively, with 3 bases between them. In germline, CDR1 is SGHTA, CDR2 FQGNSA. The CDR3 spans 12 residues. Here the CDR3 DNA reads TGTGCCAGCAGCTCGGGCACAGATACGCAGTATTTT. Translated: CASSSGTDTQYF.

This rearrangement joins TRBV28 to TRBJ2-7, with 7 bases matching TRBD1. The CDR3 runs to 11 residues. The V gene's germline CDR1 is MDHEN and CDR2 SYDVKM. Germline trimming cut 8 bases from V and 3 bases from J; bases unmatched to any gene: 1. This CDR3 reads CASGTDYEQYF. In nucleotides, the CDR3 is TGTGCCAGCGGGACAGACTACGAGCAGTACTTC.

A single count supports this clone. J is TRBJ2-3 and V is TRBV28; tentative D call: TRBD2 (7 bases). This CDR3 contains 16 residues. Trimming took off 5 bases at V and 1 base at J, with 16 bases between the two ends. CDR1 MDHEN and CDR2 SYDVKM come from the germline V gene. As DNA, the CDR3 is TGTGCCAGCAGTCTCTCGGGGGGCGCCGGCACAGATACGCAGTATTTT. Protein: CASSLSGGAGTDTQYF.

This chain connects TRBV7-8 to TRBJ2-7, with a tentative D call TRBD1 (8 bases). The CDR3 spans 17 residues. The germline V gene has CDR1 SGHVS and CDR2 FQNEAQ. With 1 base removed from V and 2 bases from J, the gap between germline ends came to 18 bases. The CDR3 DNA follows: TGTGCCAGCAGCTTAGGGGGGGGGACAGGTAGTCCCTACGAGCAGTACTTC. Translated, it gives CASSLGGGTGSPYEQYF.

The genes are TRBV9 and TRBJ2-3; 9 bases are shared with TRBD1. The CDR3 spans 13 residues. The V gene's germline CDR1 is SGDLS and CDR2 YYNGEE. V shed 4 bases, J shed 8 bases, and the junction held 5 bases outside the gene matches. The CDR3 loop reads CASSSLTGGTQYF. For the CDR3, the DNA is TGTGCCAGCAGCTCCCTGACAGGGGGTACGCAGTATTTT.

The rearrangement uses TRBV19 and TRBJ1-2; D gene unclear. Per germline, CDR1 LNHDA and CDR2 SQIVND (reference sequence). The CDR3 has 14 amino acids. V lost 4 bases, J lost 7 bases, and 16 bases lay in between. The CDR3 bases are TGTGCCAGTAGTACTCCTGGGAGCAGGACTGGCTACACCTTC. This translates into CASSTPGSRTGYTF.

The gene calls are TRBV19 and TRBJ1-5, with TRBD1 matching over 11 bases. The CDR3 is 18 amino acids. Germline V gives CDR1 LNHDA, CDR2 SQIVND (reference sequence). V was clipped by 7 bases and J by 0 bases; unmatched bases: 11. The CDR3 nucleotides are TGTGCCAGTAAAAAAGGACAGGGGGCCGTTTTTAGCAATCAGCCCCAGCATTTT. The encoded protein is CASKKGQGAVFSNQPQHF.

The chain has TRBV6-5 and TRBJ2-1; 8 nucleotides line up with TRBD1. Unmatched junction bases numbered 4, after V lost 5 bases and J lost 4 bases. This CDR3 comprises 14 residues. Germline V gene data show CDR1 as MNHEY and CDR2 as SVGAGI. The CDR3 DNA reads as TGTGCCAGCAGTCAACGGACAGGGTACAATGAGCAGTTCTTC. This gives the protein CASSQRTGYNEQFF.

This chain joins TRBV6-1 and TRBJ1-2, with D uncertain. V was trimmed by 2 bases and J by 7 bases, leaving 11 bases between them. Germline CDR1 and CDR2: MNHNS and SASEGT. This CDR3 contains 13 residues. CDR3 nucleotides: TGTGCCAGCAGTGAACCCGTGTTTTCTGGCTACACCTTC. Protein: CASSEPVFSGYTF.

This clone appeared once. The chain links TRBV4-3 to TRBJ1-2; TRBD1 aligns across 7 bases. The CDR3 runs 15 residues. Germline V gene sequence: CDR1 LGHNA, CDR2 YSLEER. The V and J ends lost 4 bases and 3 bases, in that order; junction bases with no gene match: 8. The chain's CDR3 is CASSLRQGSDYGYTF. The CDR3 coding sequence is TGCGCCAGCAGCCTCCGACAGGGATCGGACTATGGCTACACCTTC.

The chain carries TRBV7-3 and TRBJ2-7; TRBD1 might be the D (5 bases). Trimming cost V 1 base and J 5 bases, with 9 bases left between them. Germline CDR1 reads SGHTA; CDR2 reads FQGTGA. The CDR3 contains 13 residues. The CDR3 spells CASSLKGPHEQYF. The DNA for the CDR3 is TGTGCCAGCAGCTTAAAGGGGCCGCACGAGCAGTACTTC. Drawing the rest from reference TRBV7-3 and TRBJ2-7, the complete variable domain is GAGVSQTPSNKVTEKGKYVELRCDPISGHTALYWYRQSLGQGPEFLIYFQGTGAADDSGLPNDRFFAVRPEGSVSTLKIQRTERGDSAVYLCASSLKGPHEQYFGPGTRLTVT.

The chain joins TRBV27 to TRBJ1-2; 8 bases map to TRBD1. The CDR3 totals 13 residues. With 5 bases clipped from V and 5 bases from J, the junction kept 4 bases outside the gene matches. Germline loops: CDR1 MNHEY, CDR2 SMNVEV (reference sequence). CDR3 in amino acids: CASSPRQGYGYTF. CDR3 bases: TGTGCCAGCAGTCCCCGACAGGGGTATGGCTACACCTTC.

J is TRBJ2-3 and V is TRBV6-7, with 10 positions matching TRBD2. TRBV6-7 is an open reading frame whose function is uncertain. CDR3 length equals 17 residues. Trimming cost V 2 bases and J 6 bases; bases outside gene matches: 11. CDR3 in amino acids: CASSYPQAGGAVDTQYF. CDR3 DNA: TGTGCCAGCAGTTACCCCCAAGCGGGGGGGGCTGTCGATACGCAGTATTTT.

The rearrangement links TRBV14 to TRBJ1-2, with 9 bases lining up with TRBD1. The CDR3 runs 15 residues. The V segment lost 1 base and the J segment 2 bases; nucleotides outside the gene matches: 2. The germline V gene has CDR1 SGHDN and CDR2 FVKESK. This CDR3 reads CASSQAGTGNYGYTF. The CDR3 DNA sequence: TGTGCCAGCAGCCAAGCCGGGACAGGGAACTATGGCTACACCTTC.

V is TRBV27 and J is TRBJ2-1; 14 nucleotides match TRBD2. The CDR3 runs 24 residues. V lost 3 bases and J lost 0; bases outside the gene matches: 22. Looked up from germline, CDR1 is MNHEY and CDR2 is SMNVEV (reference sequence). CDR3 DNA: TGTGCCAGCAGTTTGTCTCCCTACGCGTGGAGGACTAGCGGGGGGTTGAGCTCCTACAATGAGCAGTTCTTC. It encodes CASSLSPYAWRTSGGLSSYNEQFF.

V usage is TRBV5-1 and J usage is TRBJ2-5; 7 bases are shared with TRBD2. Per the germline V gene, CDR1 is SGHRS and CDR2 is YFSETQ. This CDR3 is built from 15 residues. The junction had 10 bases not matched to a gene; V was cut back by 4 bases and J by 4 bases. The DNA for the CDR3 is TGCGCCAGCAGCCCCGCGGGGGAGGAACTAGAGACCCAGTACTTC. Its protein is CASSPAGEELETQYF.

The table lists this clone with a count of one. The chain uses TRBV28 and TRBJ1-2; no clear D. The CDR3 covers 17 residues. With 3 bases removed from V and 3 bases from J, the gap between germline ends came to 20 bases. Germline values: CDR1 MDHEN, CDR2 SYDVKM. CDR3 sequence (DNA): TGTGCCAGCAGTTTTGCGACATCTGCTCTTTCCGACTATGGCTACACCTTC. It specifies CASSFATSALSDYGYTF.

J is TRBJ2-5 and V is TRBV7-9, with TRBD2 as a possible D gene (5 bases). V was cut by 8 bases and J by 5 bases, with 15 bases left in between. The CDR3 sequence is 13 residues long. Germline loops: CDR1 SEHNR, CDR2 FQNEAQ (reference sequence). The CDR3 sequence is CASHRPERETQYF. The CDR3 coding sequence is TGTGCCAGCCACCGACCAGAGCGGGAGACCCAGTACTTC. The variable domain in full, with the rest retrieved from reference TRBV7-9 and TRBJ2-5, is DTGVSQNPRHKITKRGQNVTFRCDPISEHNRLYWYRQTLGQGPEFLTYFQNEAQLEKSRLLSDRFSAERPKGSFSTLEIQRTEQGDSAMYLCASHRPERETQYFGPGTRLLVL.

This clone appeared once. This sequence joins TRBV6-5 and TRBJ1-1, with 9 bases that match TRBD1. With 7 bases clipped from V and 4 bases from J, the junction kept 7 bases outside the gene matches. Germline CDR1 MNHEY, CDR2 SVGAGI. The CDR3 contains 14 residues. Here the CDR3 DNA reads TGTGCCAGCAAACGGGACAGGGAGGCCACTGAAGCTTTCTTT. It specifies CASKRDREATEAFF.

The chain uses TRBV28 and TRBJ2-2; 8 bases map to TRBD2. This CDR3 region has 18 residues. Trimming cost V 5 bases and J 3 bases; bases outside gene matches: 14. Germline values: CDR1 MDHEN, CDR2 SYDVKM. In nucleotides, the CDR3 is TGTGCCAGCAGTCCACCCGGACGCGGGGGGCCTCACACCGGGGAGCTGTTTTTT. Amino acids: CASSPPGRGGPHTGELFF. The full variable domain, rest sourced from reference TRBV28 and TRBJ2-2, is DVKVTQSSRYLVKRTGEKVFLECVQDMDHENMFWYRQDPGLGLRLIYFSYDVKMKEKGDIPEGYSVSREKKERFSLILESASTNQTSMYLCASSPPGRGGPHTGELFFGEGSRLTVL.

The chain recombines TRBV7-9 with TRBJ2-3, with 7 bases fitting TRBD2. This CDR3 is built from 16 residues. Trimming at V came to 1 base and at J to 3 bases, leaving 7 bases not matched to a gene. Germline CDR1 is SEHNR and CDR2 is FQNEAQ (reference sequence). The CDR3 protein is CASSLGYSGGTDTQYF. CDR3 nucleotides: TGTGCCAGCAGCTTAGGCTATTCGGGGGGAACAGATACGCAGTATTTT.

The chain uses TRBV7-2 and TRBJ1-2; D possibly corresponds to TRBD1 (6 bases). Per the germline V gene, CDR1 is SGHTA and CDR2 is FQGNSA. Between the trimmed V and J ends, which lost 1 base and 7 bases, there was a span of 16 bases. The CDR3 is made up of 15 amino acids. The CDR3 region is CASSLGTGSLRGYTF. Written as DNA, the CDR3 is TGTGCCAGCAGCTTAGGTACAGGGTCGCTTCGTGGCTACACCTTC.

The chain couples TRBV5-1 to TRBJ2-7; 8 bases are a match to TRBD1. The CDR3 is 15 residues long. The junction had 7 bases not matched to a gene; V was cut back by 4 bases and J by 1 base. Germline assignment: CDR1 SGHRS and CDR2 YFSETQ. CDR3 nucleotide sequence: TGCGCCAGCAGCCGCGGACAGGGCTATTCCTACGAGCAGTACTTC. Residues: CASSRGQGYSYEQYF. The full variable domain, with the rest looked up from reference TRBV5-1 and TRBJ2-7, is KAGVTQTPRYLIKTRGQQVTLSCSPISGHRSVSWYQQTPGQGLQFLFEYFSETQRNKGNFPGRFSGRQFSNSRSEMNVSTLELGDSALYLCASSRGQGYSYEQYFGPGTRLTVT.

DNA of the CDR3: TGTGCCAGCAGCAACCGGGAGGGGTCCGAGCAGTACTTC. Amino acid sequence: CASSNREGSEQYF. V and J are TRBV5-6 and TRBJ2-7; 8 bases are shared with TRBD2. The germline gives CDR1 SGHDT, CDR2 YYEEEE. The CDR3 covers 13 residues. V dropped 4 bases and J dropped 6; count of bases not matched to a gene: 6.

This clone was detected only once. The rearrangement joins TRBV5-5 to TRBJ1-2, with 9 bases aligning to TRBD1. The CDR3 contains 15 residues. Germline loops: CDR1 SGHKS, CDR2 YYEKEE (reference sequence). V lost 0 bases to trimming and J lost 5 bases; unmatched junction nucleotides: 5. CDR3 amino acids: CASSLEQGAPYGYTF. In DNA form, the CDR3 reads TGTGCCAGCAGCTTGGAACAGGGGGCTCCATATGGCTACACCTTC.

This chain joins TRBV9 and TRBJ2-3; the D gene is possibly TRBD2 (6 bases). This CDR3 has 15 amino acids. The germline V and J ends were trimmed by 8 bases and 0 bases, with 16 bases remaining between them. Germline V gene lookup returns CDR1 SGDLS and CDR2 YYNGEE. The CDR3 DNA reads as TGTGCCAGTGGTCGCGGGGAACCTAGCACAGATACGCAGTATTTT. Protein product: CASGRGEPSTDTQYF.

This chain joins TRBV6-4 and TRBJ1-6, with 8 nucleotides matching TRBD1. Germline V CDR1 and CDR2: MRHNA, SNTAGT. This CDR3 is built from 15 residues. Unmatched junction bases numbered 5, after V lost 0 bases and J lost 10 bases. The CDR3 DNA follows: TGTGCCAGCAGTGACTCGACAGGGGAAGGGTCACCCCTCCACTTT. Protein sequence: CASSDSTGEGSPLHF.

The chain recombines TRBV18 with TRBJ2-7, with D possibly matching TRBD1 (6 bases). Germline values: CDR1 KGHSH, CDR2 LQKENI. CDR3 length equals 13 residues. Deletions cut 3 bases from V and 7 bases from J, with 13 bases between. The CDR3 spells CASSPRTAWEQYF. Here the CDR3 DNA reads TGTGCCAGCTCACCCAGGACAGCCTGGGAGCAGTACTTC.

The table lists this clone with many counts. This rearrangement joins TRBV6-6 to TRBJ1-5, with 9 nucleotides matching TRBD1. Germline V gene sequence: CDR1 MNHNY, CDR2 SVGAGI (reference sequence). The CDR3 extends over 12 amino acids. V lost 6 bases and J lost 16; bases outside the gene matches: 10. The CDR3 loop is CASRNTGQGIHF. Written as DNA, the CDR3 is TGTGCCAGCAGAAACACGGGACAGGGCATCCATTTT.

The chain couples TRBV6-6 to TRBJ1-6; D possibly corresponds to TRBD1 (5 bases). Germline values: CDR1 MNHNY, CDR2 SVGAGI (reference sequence). The CDR3 sequence is 14 residues long. V was clipped by 6 bases and J by 3 bases, with 9 bases between them. The CDR3 coding sequence is TGTGCCAGCAGCGACAGTTACTATAATTCACCCCTCCACTTT. Translated: CASSDSYYNSPLHF.